This T cell receptor (beta chain) originates from a study of cytomegalovirus exposure and HLA in healthy donors. The PCR ran on 60 Vbeta and 13 Jbeta primers. The repertoire was sequenced with immunoSEQ multiplex PCR; TCRdb's copy has only in-frame clones and lacks some. The sample shows about 150,000 clones, 65% to 80% of them seen only once. The CDR3 contains 16 residues. Germline V gives CDR1 MDHEN, CDR2 SYDVKM. Between the trimmed V and J ends, which lost 5 bases and 0 bases, there was a span of 14 bases. The clonotype originates from a male donor in good health and CMV-seronegative. The chain combines TRBV28 with TRBJ2-1, with D uncertain. Material for sequencing was PBMCs. The CDR3 spells CASSPPYWASYNEQFF. CDR3 sequence (DNA): TGTGCCAGCAGTCCTCCGTATTGGGCCTCCTACAATGAGCAGTTCTTC.